This paragraph covers one TCR beta chain sequence. This clonotype has ten or more counts. The antigen it binds to is not known. There are no base qualities to consult, and no much larger clone falls within one base. This sample was sequenced with an Illumina HiSeq 2500. TCR beta libraries were prepared by quantitative 5'-RACE with molecular barcodes. The paper's processing steps were these. A new computational method, built on a probabilistic model of VDJ rearrangement, was used to identify disease-linked TCR variants. Using fastp trimming at Q25 and MiXCR clonotype assembly, TCRdb reanalyzed the public sequencing data and kept in-frame beta chains. Entries that share a CDR3 protein sequence are merged under the most common genes and DNA. Clone size and V and J calls follow TCRdb, not the original study. Recorded for this sample are some 130,000 distinct CDR3 sequences; roughly 13% of them occurred a single time. In total, the top ten clones hold 2.5% to 3.5% of the sample.

The CDR3 numbers 12 residues from cysteine through phenylalanine. Here the CDR3 DNA is all that survives: 36 bases in frame from base 1. CDR1 is given as LGHNT and CDR2 as FRNRAP, both from the germline V gene. The V and J ends are trimmed by 5 bases and 2 bases, leaving 6 bases between them. The sample comes from a study of CD8 T cells in ankylosing spondylitis (dated by TCRdb to 2016 to 2017). For the study in its entirety: The study profiled T cell receptor beta repertoires in healthy donors and ankylosing spondylitis patients to find disease-linked TCR variants. Peripheral blood was sampled, and synovial fluid was additionally collected from ankylosing spondylitis patients. In total, the full study cohort was made up of over a hundred healthy donors and about two dozen ankylosing spondylitis patients.

Here is what the overall study found, with its caveats: Some motif variants had previously been reported in the synovial fluid and blood of reactive arthritis patients, which suggests shared mechanisms of disease initiation. A TCR beta motif of 7 or 8 highly homologous amino acid variants appeared characteristic of blood from ankylosing spondylitis patients. The disease-linked clones showed a CD8+ phenotype and occurred at relatively low frequencies in peripheral blood. Significant enrichment of the disease-linked clones was reported in matched synovial fluid samples from ankylosing spondylitis patients.

The sequenced material came from blood, either unsorted or a sorted T cell fraction (not recorded which). The TCR comes from a female donor with ankylosing spondylitis or in good health (not recorded which). The chain is encoded by TRBV12-5 joined to TRBJ2-5; the D gene lacks a confident call. CDR3 protein: CASGGSQETQYF. The DNA is as follows: TGTGCTAGTGGTGGTTCTCAAGAGACCCAGTACTTC.